This passage covers 13 T cell receptor beta chains from one sample sequenced in a study of OX40 agonist ivuxolimab in advanced cancers. Profiled with immunoSEQ multiplex PCR; TCRdb holds only in-frame clones, not every one. The data show about 91,000 clones, around 84% seen once. The input for sequencing was CD4+ or CD8+ T cells sorted from blood, taken in a trial of the OX40 agonist ivuxolimab. The origin of the receptors is an adult with an advanced solid tumor such as melanoma, head and neck, liver or kidney cancer.

The chain uses TRBV25-1 and TRBJ2-2; TRBD2 matches 13 bases. Germline V gene data show CDR1 as MGHDK and CDR2 as SYGVNS. This CDR3 spans 15 amino acids. V dropped 4 bases and J dropped 6; count of bases not matched to a gene: 2. The CDR3 spells CASSGGLAGAGELFF. Written as DNA, the CDR3 is TGTGCCAGCAGTGGAGGACTAGCGGGAGCCGGGGAGCTGTTTTTT. The full variable domain, its missing parts supplied by reference TRBV25-1 and TRBJ2-2, is EADIYQTPRYLVIGTGKKITLECSQTMGHDKMYWYQQDPGMELHLIHYSYGVNSTEKGDLSSESTVSRIRTEHFPLTLESARPSHTSQYLCASSGGLAGAGELFFGEGSRLTVL.

V gene TRBV19 combines with J gene TRBJ2-7; D perhaps matches TRBD1 (6 bases). Trimming pared 4 bases from V and 2 bases from J, leaving 15 bases between. The V gene's germline CDR1 is LNHDA and CDR2 SQIVND (reference sequence). The CDR3 contains 15 residues. CDR3 protein: CASSRRDTGAYEQYF. DNA for the CDR3: TGTGCCAGTAGTAGAAGGGACACCGGAGCCTACGAGCAGTACTTC.

The genes are TRBV2 and TRBJ1-1; D unresolved. CDR3 size: 14 residues. Germline V gene lookup returns CDR1 SNHLY and CDR2 FYNNEI. V lost 7 bases to trimming and J lost 5 bases, with 17 bases between them. The CDR3 DNA is TGTGCCAGCAAAAATCAATTGACGGCGACTGAAGCTTTCTTT. Translating gives CASKNQLTATEAFF. Combining the CDR3 with reference TRBV2 and TRBJ1-1 gives the whole variable domain EPEVTQTPSHQVTQMGQEVILRCVPISNHLYFYWYRQILGQKVEFLVSFYNNEISEKSEIFDDQFSVERPDGSNFTLKIRSTKLEDSAMYFCASKNQLTATEAFFGQGTRLTVV.

The rearrangement uses TRBV5-1 and TRBJ2-6, with 12 nucleotides matching TRBD1. Per the germline V gene, CDR1 is SGHRS and CDR2 is YFSETQ. The CDR3 has 18 amino acids. J lost 4 bases, V lost 3 bases, and 8 bases had no gene match. Written as DNA, the CDR3 is TGCGCCAGCAGCTGGCCGGGACAGGGGGCGACCGGGGCCAACGTCCTGACTTTC. It specifies CASSWPGQGATGANVLTF.

The genes are TRBV27 and TRBJ2-6, with D possibly being TRBD1 (6 bases). This CDR3 is 19 amino acids long. The germline CDR1 and CDR2 sequences are MNHEY and SMNVEV (reference sequence). Trimming took off 5 bases at V and 0 bases at J, with 20 bases between the two ends. CDR3 loop: CASSQNGGQPPSGANVLTF. DNA of the CDR3: TGTGCCAGCAGTCAAAATGGGGGACAACCCCCCTCTGGGGCCAACGTCCTGACTTTC.

The chain combines TRBV19 with TRBJ2-2, with a weak D call TRBD2 (5 bases). The CDR3 consists of 15 residues. In germline, CDR1 is LNHDA, CDR2 SQIVND (reference sequence). V dropped 7 bases and J dropped 7 bases, with 19 bases sitting between them. This chain's CDR3 is CASKPWQDFHGELFF. Here the CDR3 DNA reads TGTGCCAGTAAGCCCTGGCAGGACTTTCACGGGGAGCTGTTTTTT. Looking up the rest from reference TRBV19 and TRBJ2-2 gives the full variable domain: DGGITQSPKYLFRKEGQNVTLSCEQNLNHDAMYWYRQDPGQGLRLIYYSQIVNDFQKGDIAEGYSVSREKKESFPLTVTSAQKNPTAFYLCASKPWQDFHGELFFGEGSRLTVL.

In regard to this clone: The identical CDR3 is also encoded by other nucleotide sequences in the sample. The chain employs TRBV10-3 and TRBJ2-5, with D unclear. The CDR3 extends over 13 amino acids. The germline V gene has CDR1 ENHRY and CDR2 SYGVKD. V lost 2 bases and J lost 2, with 6 bases in between. CDR3 protein: CAISEGSQETQYF. The CDR3 nucleotides are TGTGCCATCAGTGAGGGTTCGCAAGAGACCCAGTACTTC.

The chain couples TRBV6-5 to TRBJ1-4, with 7 bases that match TRBD1. CDR1 is MNHEY and CDR2 is SVGAGI in the germline V gene. V shed 2 bases, J shed 6 bases, and the junction held 6 bases outside the gene matches. The CDR3 loop spans 15 amino acids. This CDR3 is CASSYEGGTDEKLFF. CDR3 DNA sequence: TGTGCCAGCAGTTACGAGGGTGGGACAGATGAAAAACTGTTTTTT.

The chain is built from TRBV7-9 and TRBJ2-7; D is uncertain. Germline V gives CDR1 SEHNR, CDR2 FQNEAQ (reference sequence). The CDR3 runs 13 residues. The V end lost 3 bases, the J end lost 3 bases, and 9 bases lay between the germline ends. In DNA, the CDR3 is TGTGCCAGCAGCTTGAGTCATAACTACGAGCAGTACTTC. Translation gives CASSLSHNYEQYF.

The chain couples TRBV2 to TRBJ2-1, with 15 bases lining up with TRBD2. CDR1 is SNHLY, CDR2 FYNNEI, per germline. The CDR3 runs 14 residues. V gave up 6 bases and J gave up 9 bases; unmatched junction bases: 3. This CDR3 reads CASSRTSGRGEQFF. CDR3 DNA sequence: TGTGCCAGCAGCCGGACTAGCGGGAGGGGTGAGCAGTTCTTC.

This clone was counted between two and nine times. The chain uses TRBV27 and TRBJ2-5; D remains unclear. The V gene's germline CDR1 is MNHEY and CDR2 SMNVEV (reference sequence). This CDR3 is 15 amino acids long. V lost 5 bases and J lost 2, with 15 bases in between. In nucleotides, the CDR3 is TGTGCCAGCAGTGCGTGGACGGAAGGGCAAGAGACCCAGTACTTC. Translated: CASSAWTEGQETQYF.

CDR3 nucleotide sequence: TGTGCCTGGAGTGGCCAAAGACTAGCGGGGGCCGGGGAGACCCAGTACTTC. Residues: CAWSGQRLAGAGETQYF. The chain combines TRBV30 with TRBJ2-5; 12 positions agree with TRBD2. CDR1 and CDR2 (germline): GTSNPN, SVGIG (reference sequence). The CDR3 runs to 17 residues. V was pared by 1 base and J by 5 bases, with 11 bases of the junction left unmatched.

The chain carries TRBV6-6 and TRBJ1-1; 9 bases are shared with TRBD1. Germline values: CDR1 MNHNY, CDR2 SVGAGI (reference sequence). The J segment lost 3 bases and the V segment lost 4 bases, leaving 3 bases of the junction unmatched. The CDR3 consists of 14 residues. This chain's CDR3 is CASSFDRGDTEAFF. CDR3 sequence (DNA): TGTGCCAGCAGTTTCGACAGGGGGGACACTGAAGCTTTCTTT.